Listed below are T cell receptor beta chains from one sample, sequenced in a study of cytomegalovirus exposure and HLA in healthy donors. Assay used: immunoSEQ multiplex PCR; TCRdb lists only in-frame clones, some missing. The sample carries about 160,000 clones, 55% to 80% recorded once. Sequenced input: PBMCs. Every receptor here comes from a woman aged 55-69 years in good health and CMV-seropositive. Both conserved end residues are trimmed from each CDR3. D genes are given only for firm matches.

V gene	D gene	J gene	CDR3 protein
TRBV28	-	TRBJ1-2	ASSTGPTGYT
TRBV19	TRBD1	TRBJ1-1	ASSTTGDPTEAF
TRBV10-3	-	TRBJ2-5	AISERGGEETQY
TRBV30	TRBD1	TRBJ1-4	AWSATTGGNEKLF
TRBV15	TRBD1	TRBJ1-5	ATSSLGGGNQPQH
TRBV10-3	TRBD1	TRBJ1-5	AIRPDRDQPQH
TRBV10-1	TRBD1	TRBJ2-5	ASSETETTGGAEETQY
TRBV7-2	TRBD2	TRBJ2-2	ASSLGGGLYTGELF
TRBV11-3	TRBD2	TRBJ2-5	ASSLEGGGTQY
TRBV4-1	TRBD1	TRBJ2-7	ASSQTQGAPYEQY
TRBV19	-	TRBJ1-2	ASSIAGMGNYGYT
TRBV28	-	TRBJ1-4	ASSLFGATNEKLF
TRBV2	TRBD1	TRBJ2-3	ASRTTGGTDTQY
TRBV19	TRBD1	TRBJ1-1	ASSRGGGTGGNTEAF
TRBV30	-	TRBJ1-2	AGELGTRQNYGYT
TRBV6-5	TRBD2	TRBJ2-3	ASSYSMGLFTDTQY
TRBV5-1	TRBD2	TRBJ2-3	ASSLGLAGVGDTQY
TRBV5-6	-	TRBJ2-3	ASSSLLGGGGADTQY
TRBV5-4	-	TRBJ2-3	ASSIGTSTDTQY
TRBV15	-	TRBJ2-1	ATSRGVSLENEQF
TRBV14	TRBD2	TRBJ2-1	ASSQGLAGQQF
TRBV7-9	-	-	ASSPPGSYEQY
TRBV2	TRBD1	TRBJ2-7	ASRRWGQGASEQY
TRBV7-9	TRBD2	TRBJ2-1	ASSRLAGGPNEQF
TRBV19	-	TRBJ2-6	ATDSTSGANVLT
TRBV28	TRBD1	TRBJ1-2	ASTSPTGGHYGYT
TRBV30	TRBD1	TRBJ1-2	ARIRQGTYGYT
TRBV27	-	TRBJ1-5	ASSLSRNQPQH
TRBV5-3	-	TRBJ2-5	ARRDWTGEETQY
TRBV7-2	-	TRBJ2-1	ASSLTPGSGYNEQF
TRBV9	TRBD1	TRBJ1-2	ASSPRTGGAHGHT
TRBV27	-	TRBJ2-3	ASSLSASGDTDTQY
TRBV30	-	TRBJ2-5	AWSRGGPQETQY
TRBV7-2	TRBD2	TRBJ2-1	ASSLGASGRNEQF
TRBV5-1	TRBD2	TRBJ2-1	ASSPRPPGTSDNEQF
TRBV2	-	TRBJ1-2	ASSGSNRGYT
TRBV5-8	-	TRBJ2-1	ASSLVGMRVGNEQF
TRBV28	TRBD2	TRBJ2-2	ASSWRLAGGLSGELF
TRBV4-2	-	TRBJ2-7	ASSQDSEQY
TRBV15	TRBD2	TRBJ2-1	ATSSGRGTSYNEQF
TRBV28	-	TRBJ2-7	ASSFGAGTPTYEQY
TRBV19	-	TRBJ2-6	ASSAPPGVSGANVLT
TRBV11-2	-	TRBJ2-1	ASSLAGNEQF
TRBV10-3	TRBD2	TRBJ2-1	AISPGGISGSYNEQF
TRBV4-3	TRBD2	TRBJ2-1	ASSLQAGFDNEQF